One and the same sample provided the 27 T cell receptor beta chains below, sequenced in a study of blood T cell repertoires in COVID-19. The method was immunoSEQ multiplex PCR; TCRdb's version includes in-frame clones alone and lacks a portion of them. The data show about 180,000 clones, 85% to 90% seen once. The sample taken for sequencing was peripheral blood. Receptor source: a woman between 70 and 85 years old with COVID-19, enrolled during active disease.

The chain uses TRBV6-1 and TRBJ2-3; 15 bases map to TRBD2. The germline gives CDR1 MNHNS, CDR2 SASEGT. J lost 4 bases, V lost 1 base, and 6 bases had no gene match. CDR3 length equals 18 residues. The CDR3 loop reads CASSEGTSGRARADTQYF. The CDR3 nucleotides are TGTGCCAGCAGTGAAGGGACTAGCGGGAGGGCCAGGGCAGATACGCAGTATTTT.

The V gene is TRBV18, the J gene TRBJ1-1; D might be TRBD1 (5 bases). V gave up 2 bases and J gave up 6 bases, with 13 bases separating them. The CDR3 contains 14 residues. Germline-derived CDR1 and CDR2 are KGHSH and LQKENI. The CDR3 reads CASSPDQGGPEAFF. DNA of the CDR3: TGTGCCAGCTCACCAGATCAGGGAGGGCCTGAAGCTTTCTTT.

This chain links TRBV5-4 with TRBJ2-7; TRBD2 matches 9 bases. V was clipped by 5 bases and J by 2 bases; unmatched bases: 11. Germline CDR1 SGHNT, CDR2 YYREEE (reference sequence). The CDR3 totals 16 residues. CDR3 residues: CASRGQAASGTYEQYF. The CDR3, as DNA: TGTGCCAGCAGAGGACAGGCGGCTAGCGGGACCTACGAGCAGTACTTC.

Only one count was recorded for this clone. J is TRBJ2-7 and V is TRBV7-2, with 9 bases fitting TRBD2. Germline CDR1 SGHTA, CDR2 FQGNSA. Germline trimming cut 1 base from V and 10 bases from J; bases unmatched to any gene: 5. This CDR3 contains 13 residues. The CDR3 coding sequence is TGTGCCAGCAGCTTAGAGGCTAGCGGGACACAGTACTTC. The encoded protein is CASSLEASGTQYF.

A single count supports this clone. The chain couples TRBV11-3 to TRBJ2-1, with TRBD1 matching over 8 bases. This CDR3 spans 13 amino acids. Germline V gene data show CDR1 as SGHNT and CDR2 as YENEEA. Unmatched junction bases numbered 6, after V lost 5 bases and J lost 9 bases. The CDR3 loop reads CASSARTGTEQFF. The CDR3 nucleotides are TGTGCCAGCAGCGCCCGGACAGGGACTGAGCAGTTCTTC.

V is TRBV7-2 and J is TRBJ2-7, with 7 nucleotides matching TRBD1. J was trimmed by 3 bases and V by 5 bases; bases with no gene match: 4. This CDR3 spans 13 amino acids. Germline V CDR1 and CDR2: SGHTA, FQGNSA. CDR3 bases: TGTGCCAGCAGCCCGACAGGGCTCTACGAGCAGTACTTC. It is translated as CASSPTGLYEQYF.

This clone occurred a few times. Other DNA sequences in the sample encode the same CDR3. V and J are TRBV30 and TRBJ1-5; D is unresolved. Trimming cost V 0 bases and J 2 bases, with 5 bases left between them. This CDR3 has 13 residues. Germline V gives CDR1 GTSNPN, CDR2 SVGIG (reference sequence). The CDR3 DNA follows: TGTGCCTGGAGTGTCCGGGGCAATCAGCCCCAGCATTTT. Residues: CAWSVRGNQPQHF.

For the CDR3, the DNA is TGTGCCAGCAGCCGAAGGGGCAGGGAGGAGGAAAAACTGTTTTTT. Protein sequence: CASSRRGREEEKLFF. The chain couples TRBV6-5 to TRBJ1-4, with D possibly TRBD1 on 5 matching bases. Trimming stripped 6 bases from V and 8 bases from J, with 19 bases between. Germline V CDR1 and CDR2: MNHEY, SVGAGI. The CDR3 is 15 amino acids.

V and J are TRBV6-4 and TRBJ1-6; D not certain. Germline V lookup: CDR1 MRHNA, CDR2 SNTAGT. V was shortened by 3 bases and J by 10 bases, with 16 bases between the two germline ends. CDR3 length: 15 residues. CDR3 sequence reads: CASSEEIGIGSPLHF. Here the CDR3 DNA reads TGTGCCAGCAGTGAAGAGATCGGGATAGGGTCACCCCTCCACTTT.

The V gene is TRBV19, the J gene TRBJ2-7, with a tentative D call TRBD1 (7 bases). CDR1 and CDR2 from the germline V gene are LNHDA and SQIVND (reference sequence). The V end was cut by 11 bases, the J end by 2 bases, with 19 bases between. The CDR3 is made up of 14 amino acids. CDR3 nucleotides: TGTGCCTCCGCGGGGTCCGGGACAGCCTACGAGCAGTACTTC. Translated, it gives CASAGSGTAYEQYF.

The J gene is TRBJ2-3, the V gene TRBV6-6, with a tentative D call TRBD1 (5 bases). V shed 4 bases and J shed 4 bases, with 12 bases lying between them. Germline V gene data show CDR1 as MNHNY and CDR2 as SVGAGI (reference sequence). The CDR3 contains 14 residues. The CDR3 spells CASSLNRQSDTQYF. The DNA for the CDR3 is TGTGCCAGCAGTTTAAACCGACAGTCAGATACGCAGTATTTT.

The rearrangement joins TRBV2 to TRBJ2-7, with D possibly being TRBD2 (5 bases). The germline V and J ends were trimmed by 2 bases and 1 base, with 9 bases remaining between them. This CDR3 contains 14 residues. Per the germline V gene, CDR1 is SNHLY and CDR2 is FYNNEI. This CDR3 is CASSESGGSYEQYF. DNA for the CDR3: TGTGCCAGCAGTGAAAGCGGCGGTTCCTACGAGCAGTACTTC.

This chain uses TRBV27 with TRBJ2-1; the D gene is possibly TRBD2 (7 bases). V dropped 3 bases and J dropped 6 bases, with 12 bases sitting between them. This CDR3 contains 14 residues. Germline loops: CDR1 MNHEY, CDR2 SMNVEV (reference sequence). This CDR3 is CASSLDRGGNEQFF. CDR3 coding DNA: TGTGCCAGCAGTTTGGATAGGGGGGGCAATGAGCAGTTCTTC.

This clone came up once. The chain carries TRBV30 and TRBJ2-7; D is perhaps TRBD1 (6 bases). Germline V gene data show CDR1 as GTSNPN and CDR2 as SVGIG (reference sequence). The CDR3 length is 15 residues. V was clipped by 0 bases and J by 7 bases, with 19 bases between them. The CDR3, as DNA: TGTGCCTGGAGTGTACTGGCCGGGACATCCCGGGAGCAGTACTTC. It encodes CAWSVLAGTSREQYF.

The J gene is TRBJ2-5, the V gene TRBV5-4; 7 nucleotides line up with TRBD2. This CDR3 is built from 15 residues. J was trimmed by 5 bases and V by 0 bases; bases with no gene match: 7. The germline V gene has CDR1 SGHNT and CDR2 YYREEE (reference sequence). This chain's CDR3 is CASSLEWEGLETQYF. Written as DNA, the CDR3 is TGTGCCAGCAGCTTGGAGTGGGAGGGCCTCGAGACCCAGTACTTC. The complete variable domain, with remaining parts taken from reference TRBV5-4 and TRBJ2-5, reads ETGVTQSPTHLIKTRGQQVTLRCSSQSGHNTVSWYQQALGQGPQFIFQYYREEENGRGNFPPRFSGLQFPNYSSELNVNALELDDSALYLCASSLEWEGLETQYFGPGTRLLVL.

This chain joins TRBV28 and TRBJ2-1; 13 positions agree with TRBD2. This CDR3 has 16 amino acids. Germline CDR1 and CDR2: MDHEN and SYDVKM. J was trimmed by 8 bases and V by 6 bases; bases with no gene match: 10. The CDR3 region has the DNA TGTGCCAGCAGCAACCCGGGACTAGCGGGAACGTATGAGCAGTTCTTC. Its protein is CASSNPGLAGTYEQFF.

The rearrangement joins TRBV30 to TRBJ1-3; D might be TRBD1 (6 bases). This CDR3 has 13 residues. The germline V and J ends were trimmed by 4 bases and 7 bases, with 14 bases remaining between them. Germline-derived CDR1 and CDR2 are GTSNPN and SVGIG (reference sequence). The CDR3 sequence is CAWTLGGGNTIYF. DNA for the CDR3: TGTGCCTGGACCCTAGGGGGGGGGAACACCATATATTTT.

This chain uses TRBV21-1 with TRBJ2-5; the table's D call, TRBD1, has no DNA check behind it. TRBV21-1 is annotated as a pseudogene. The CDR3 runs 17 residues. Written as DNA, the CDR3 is TGTGCCAGCAGCTCTCCCCGGGACAGGGCGTACCAAGAGACCCAGTACTTC. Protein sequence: CASSSPRDRAYQETQYF.

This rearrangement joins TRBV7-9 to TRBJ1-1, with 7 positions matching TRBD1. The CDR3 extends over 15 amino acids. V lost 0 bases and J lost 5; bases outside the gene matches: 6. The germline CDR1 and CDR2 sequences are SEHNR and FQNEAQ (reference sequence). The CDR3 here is CASSLATGQGTEAFF. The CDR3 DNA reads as TGTGCCAGCAGCTTAGCGACAGGGCAGGGGACTGAAGCTTTCTTT.

The CDR3 sequence is CASTRQGADEQYF. The CDR3, as DNA: TGTGCCAGCACCCGACAGGGGGCGGACGAGCAGTACTTC. The rearrangement joins TRBV28 to TRBJ2-7, with 10 bases matching TRBD1. This CDR3 spans 13 amino acids. Looked up from germline, CDR1 is MDHEN and CDR2 is SYDVKM. Trimming took 7 bases from V and 5 from J; bases not matched to a gene: 5.

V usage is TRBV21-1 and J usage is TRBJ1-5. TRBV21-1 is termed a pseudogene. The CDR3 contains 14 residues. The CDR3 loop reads CASSKLQRVQPQHF. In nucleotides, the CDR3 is TGTGCCAGCAGCAAGTTACAACGGGTTCAGCCCCAGCATTTT.

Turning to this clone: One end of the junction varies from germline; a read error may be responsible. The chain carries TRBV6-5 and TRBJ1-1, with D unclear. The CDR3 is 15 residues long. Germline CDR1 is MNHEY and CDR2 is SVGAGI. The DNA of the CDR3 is TGCGCCAGCAGTTACCAAGCACCGGGGAGCACTGAAGCTTTCTTT. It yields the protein CASSYQAPGSTEAFF.

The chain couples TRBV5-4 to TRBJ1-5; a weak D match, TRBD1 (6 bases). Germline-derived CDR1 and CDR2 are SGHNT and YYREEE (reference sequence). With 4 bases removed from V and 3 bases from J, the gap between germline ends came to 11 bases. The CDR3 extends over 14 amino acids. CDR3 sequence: CASSTQGYNQPQHF. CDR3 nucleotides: TGTGCCAGCAGCACACAGGGTTACAATCAGCCCCAGCATTTT.

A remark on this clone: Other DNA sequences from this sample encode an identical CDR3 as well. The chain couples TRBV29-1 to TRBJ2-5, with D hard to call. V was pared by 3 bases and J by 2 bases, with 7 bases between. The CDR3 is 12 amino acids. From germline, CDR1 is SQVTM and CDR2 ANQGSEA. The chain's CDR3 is CSVESGQETQYF. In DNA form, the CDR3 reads TGCAGCGTTGAGTCAGGACAAGAGACCCAGTACTTC. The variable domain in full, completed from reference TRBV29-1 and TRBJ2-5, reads SAVISQKPSRDICQRGTSLTIQCQVDSQVTMMFWYRQQPGQSLTLIATANQGSEATYESGFVIDKFPISRPNLTFSTLTVSNMSPEDSSIYLCSVESGQETQYFGPGTRLLVL.

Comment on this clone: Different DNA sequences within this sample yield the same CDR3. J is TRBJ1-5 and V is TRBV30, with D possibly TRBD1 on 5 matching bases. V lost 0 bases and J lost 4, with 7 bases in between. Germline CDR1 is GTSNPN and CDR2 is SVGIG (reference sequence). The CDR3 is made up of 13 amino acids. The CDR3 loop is CAWSVRGNQPQHF. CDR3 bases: TGTGCCTGGAGTGTGCGGGGGAATCAGCCCCAGCATTTT.

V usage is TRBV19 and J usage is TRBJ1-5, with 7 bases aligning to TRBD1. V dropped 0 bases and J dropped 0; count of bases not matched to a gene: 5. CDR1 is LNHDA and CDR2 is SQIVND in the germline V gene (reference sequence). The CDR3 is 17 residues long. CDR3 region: CASSIDHRGNSNQPQHF. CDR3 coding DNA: TGTGCCAGTAGTATAGATCACAGGGGTAATAGCAATCAGCCCCAGCATTTT.

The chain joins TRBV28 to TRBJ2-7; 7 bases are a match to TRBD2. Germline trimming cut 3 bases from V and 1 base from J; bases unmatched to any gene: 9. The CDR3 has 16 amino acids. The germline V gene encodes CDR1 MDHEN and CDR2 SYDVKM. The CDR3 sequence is CASSLAAGALSYEQYF. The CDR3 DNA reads TGTGCCAGCAGTTTGGCCGCGGGAGCTCTGTCCTACGAGCAGTACTTC.